This T cell receptor beta chain came from a study of cytomegalovirus exposure and HLA in healthy donors. Study-wide results and caveats: It was found in a later analysis that first-cohort TCR clusters tended to co-occur in the approximately 130 validation repertoires.

On this clone: Its antigen remains unknown.

The CDR3 totals 15 residues. Germline-derived CDR1 and CDR2 are LNHDA and SQIVND (reference sequence). Trimming left V 5 bases short and J 0 bases short, with 11 bases between. The validation cohort, a group of over a hundred subjects, included the donors and was separate from the roughly 600-subject first cohort. Profiling relied on immunoSEQ multiplex PCR, and the TCRdb table lists in-frame clones only, not all of them. Among 75,000 to 85,000 clones listed, roughly 90% were seen once. This sequence originates from a man in his thirties or forties in good health and CMV-seronegative. The sample comprised PBMCs. The J gene is TRBJ1-3, the V gene TRBV19; weak D call: TRBD1 (5 bases). The CDR3 reads CASSEQTASGNTIYF. DNA for the CDR3: TGTGCCAGTAGTGAACAGACAGCCTCTGGAAACACCATATATTTT.